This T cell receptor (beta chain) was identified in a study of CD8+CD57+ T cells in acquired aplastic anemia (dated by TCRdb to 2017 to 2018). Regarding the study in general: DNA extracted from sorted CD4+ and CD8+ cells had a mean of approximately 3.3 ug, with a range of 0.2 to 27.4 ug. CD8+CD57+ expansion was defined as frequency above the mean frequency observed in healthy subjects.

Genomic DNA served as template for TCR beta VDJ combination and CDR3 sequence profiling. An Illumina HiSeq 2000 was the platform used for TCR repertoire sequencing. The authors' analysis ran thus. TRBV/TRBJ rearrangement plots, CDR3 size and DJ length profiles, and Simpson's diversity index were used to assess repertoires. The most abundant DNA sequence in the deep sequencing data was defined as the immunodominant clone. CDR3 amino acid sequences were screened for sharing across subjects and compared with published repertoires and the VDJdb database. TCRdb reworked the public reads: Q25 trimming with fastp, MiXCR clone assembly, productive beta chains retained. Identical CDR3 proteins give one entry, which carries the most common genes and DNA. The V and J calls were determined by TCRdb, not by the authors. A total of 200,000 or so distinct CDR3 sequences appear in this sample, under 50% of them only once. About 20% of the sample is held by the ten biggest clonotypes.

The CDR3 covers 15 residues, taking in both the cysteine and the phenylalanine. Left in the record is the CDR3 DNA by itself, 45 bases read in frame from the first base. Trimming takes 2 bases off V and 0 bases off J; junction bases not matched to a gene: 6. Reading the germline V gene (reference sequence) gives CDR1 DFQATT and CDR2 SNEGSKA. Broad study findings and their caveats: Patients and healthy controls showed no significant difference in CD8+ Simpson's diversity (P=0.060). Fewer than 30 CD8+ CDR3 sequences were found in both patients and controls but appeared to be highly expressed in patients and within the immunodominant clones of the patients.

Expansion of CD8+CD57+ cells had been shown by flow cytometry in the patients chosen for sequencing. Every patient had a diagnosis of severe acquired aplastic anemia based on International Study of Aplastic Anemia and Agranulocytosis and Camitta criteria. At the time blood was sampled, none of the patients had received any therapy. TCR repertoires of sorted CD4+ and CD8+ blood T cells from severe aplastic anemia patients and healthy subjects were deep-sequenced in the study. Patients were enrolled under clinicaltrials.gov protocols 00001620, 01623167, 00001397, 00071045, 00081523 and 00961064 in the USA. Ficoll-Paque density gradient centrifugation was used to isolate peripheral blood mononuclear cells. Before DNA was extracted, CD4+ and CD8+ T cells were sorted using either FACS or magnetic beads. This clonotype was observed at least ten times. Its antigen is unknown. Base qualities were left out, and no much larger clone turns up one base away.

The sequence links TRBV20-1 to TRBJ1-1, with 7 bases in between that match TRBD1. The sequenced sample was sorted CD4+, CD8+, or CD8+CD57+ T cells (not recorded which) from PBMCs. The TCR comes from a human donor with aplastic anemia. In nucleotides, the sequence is TGCAGTGCTAGATTTTCCGGGACAGTGAACACTGAAGCTTTCTTT. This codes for CSARFSGTVNTEAFF.